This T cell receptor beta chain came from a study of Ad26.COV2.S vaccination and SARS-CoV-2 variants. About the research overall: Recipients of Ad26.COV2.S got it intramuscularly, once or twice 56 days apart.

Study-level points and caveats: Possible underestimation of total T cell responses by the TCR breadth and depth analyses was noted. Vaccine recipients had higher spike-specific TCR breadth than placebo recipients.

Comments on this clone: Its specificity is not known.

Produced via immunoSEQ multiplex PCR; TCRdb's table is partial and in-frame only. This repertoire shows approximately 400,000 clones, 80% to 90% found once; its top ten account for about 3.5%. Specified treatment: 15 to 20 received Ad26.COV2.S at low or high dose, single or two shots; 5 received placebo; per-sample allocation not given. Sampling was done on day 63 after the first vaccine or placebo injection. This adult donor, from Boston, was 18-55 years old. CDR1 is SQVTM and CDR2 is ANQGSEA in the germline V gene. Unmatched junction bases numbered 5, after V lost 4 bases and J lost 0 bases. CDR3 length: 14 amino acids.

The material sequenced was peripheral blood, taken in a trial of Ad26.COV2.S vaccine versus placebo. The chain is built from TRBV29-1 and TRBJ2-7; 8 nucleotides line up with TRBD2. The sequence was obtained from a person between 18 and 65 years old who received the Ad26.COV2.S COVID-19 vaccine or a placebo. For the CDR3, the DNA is TGCAGCGTTGTCTTAGCGGGGCCCTCCTACGAGCAGTACTTC. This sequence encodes CSVVLAGPSYEQYF.